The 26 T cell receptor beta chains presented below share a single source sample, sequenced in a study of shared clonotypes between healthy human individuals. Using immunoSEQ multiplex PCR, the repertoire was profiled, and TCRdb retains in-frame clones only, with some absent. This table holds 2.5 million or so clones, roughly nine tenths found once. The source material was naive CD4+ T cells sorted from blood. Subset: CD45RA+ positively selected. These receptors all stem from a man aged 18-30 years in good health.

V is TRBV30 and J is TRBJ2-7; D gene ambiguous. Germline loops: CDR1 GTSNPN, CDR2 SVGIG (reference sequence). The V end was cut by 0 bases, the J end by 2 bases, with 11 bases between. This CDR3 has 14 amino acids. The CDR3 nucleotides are TGTGCCTGGAGTGTACGGCAGGTAACCTACGAGCAGTACTTC. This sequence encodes CAWSVRQVTYEQYF.

The CDR3 DNA sequence: TGTGCCAGCACTGAGACCAAAAACATTCAGTACTTC. This encodes CASTETKNIQYF. The chain employs TRBV2 and TRBJ2-4; D unresolved. This CDR3 comprises 12 residues. Per germline, CDR1 SNHLY and CDR2 FYNNEI. The ends were cut back, 7 bases at V and 2 bases at J, with 6 bases in the middle.

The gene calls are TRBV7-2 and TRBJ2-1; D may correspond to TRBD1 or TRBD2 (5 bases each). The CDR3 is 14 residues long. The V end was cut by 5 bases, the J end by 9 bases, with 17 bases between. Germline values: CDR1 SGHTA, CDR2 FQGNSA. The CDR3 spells CASSARWDAGEQFF. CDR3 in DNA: TGTGCCAGCAGCGCCCGGTGGGACGCCGGTGAGCAGTTCTTC.

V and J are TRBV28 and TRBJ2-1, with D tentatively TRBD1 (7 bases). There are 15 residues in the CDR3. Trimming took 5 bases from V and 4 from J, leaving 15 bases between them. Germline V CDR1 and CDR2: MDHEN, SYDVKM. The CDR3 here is CASSVRGTVYNEQFF. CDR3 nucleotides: TGTGCCAGCAGTGTACGCGGGACAGTTTACAATGAGCAGTTCTTC.

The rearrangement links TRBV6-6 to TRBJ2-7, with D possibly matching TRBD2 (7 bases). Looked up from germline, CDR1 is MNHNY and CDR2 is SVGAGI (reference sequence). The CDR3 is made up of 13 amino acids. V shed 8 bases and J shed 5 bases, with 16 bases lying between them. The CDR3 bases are TGTGCCAGCGCAGCTAGGGGGGGGGACGAGCAGTACTTC. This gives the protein CASAARGGDEQYF.

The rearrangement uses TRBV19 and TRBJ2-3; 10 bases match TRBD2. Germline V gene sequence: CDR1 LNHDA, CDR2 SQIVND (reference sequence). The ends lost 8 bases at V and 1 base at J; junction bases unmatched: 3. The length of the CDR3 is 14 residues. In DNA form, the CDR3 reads TGTGCCAGTGGCACTAGCGGGGGCACAGATACGCAGTATTTT. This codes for CASGTSGGTDTQYF.

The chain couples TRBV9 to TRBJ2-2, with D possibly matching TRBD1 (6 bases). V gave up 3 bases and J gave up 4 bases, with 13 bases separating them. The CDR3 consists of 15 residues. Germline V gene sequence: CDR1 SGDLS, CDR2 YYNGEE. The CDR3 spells CASSERTGFTGELFF. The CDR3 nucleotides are TGTGCCAGCAGCGAGCGTACAGGGTTCACCGGGGAGCTGTTTTTT.

CDR3 nucleotide sequence: TGTGCCAGCAGTTCCTCCGCCCTAGCGGGGGGAGGGAATGAGCAGTTCTTC. It codes for CASSSSALAGGGNEQFF. The rearrangement uses TRBV28 and TRBJ2-1, with 11 bases lining up with TRBD2. Germline V lookup: CDR1 MDHEN, CDR2 SYDVKM. The CDR3 contains 17 residues. V was clipped by 4 bases and J by 7 bases; unmatched bases: 12.

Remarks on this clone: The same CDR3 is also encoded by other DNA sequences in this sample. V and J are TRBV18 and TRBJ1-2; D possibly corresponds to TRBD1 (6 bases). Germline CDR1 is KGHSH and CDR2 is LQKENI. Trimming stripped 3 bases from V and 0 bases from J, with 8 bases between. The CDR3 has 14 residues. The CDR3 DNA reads TGTGCCAGCTCACCGCGACAGGCTAACTATGGCTACACCTTC. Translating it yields CASSPRQANYGYTF.

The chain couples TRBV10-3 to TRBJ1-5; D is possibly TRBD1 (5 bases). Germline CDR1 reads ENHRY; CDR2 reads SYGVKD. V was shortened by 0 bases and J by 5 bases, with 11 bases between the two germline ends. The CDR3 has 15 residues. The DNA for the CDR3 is TGTGCCATCAGTGAGTCGCGGGGGATCTATCAGCCCCAGCATTTT. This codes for CAISESRGIYQPQHF.

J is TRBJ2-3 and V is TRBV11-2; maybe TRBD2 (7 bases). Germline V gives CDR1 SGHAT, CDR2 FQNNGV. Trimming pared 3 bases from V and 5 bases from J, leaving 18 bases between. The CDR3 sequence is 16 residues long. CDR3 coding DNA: TGTGCCAGCAGCTTCACGACGGGGGGCCATGGAGATACGCAGTATTTT. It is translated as CASSFTTGGHGDTQYF.

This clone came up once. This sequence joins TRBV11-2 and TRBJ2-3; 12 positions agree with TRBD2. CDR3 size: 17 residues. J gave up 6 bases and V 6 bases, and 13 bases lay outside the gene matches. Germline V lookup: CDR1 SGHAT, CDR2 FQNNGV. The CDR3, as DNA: TGTGCCAGCAGTCCTACCGGGACTAGCGGGCCGTTGGATACGCAGTATTTT. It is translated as CASSPTGTSGPLDTQYF.

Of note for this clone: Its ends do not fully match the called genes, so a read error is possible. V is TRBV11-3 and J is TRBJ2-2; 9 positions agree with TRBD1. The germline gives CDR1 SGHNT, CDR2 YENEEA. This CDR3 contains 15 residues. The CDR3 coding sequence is TGTGCCGGCAGCCTAAGGACAGGGGCCACCGGGGAGCTGTTTTTT. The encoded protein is CAGSLRTGATGELFF.

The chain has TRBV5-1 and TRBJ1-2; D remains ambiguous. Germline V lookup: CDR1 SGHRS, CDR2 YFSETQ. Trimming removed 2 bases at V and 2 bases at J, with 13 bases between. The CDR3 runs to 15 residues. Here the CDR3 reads CASSFGGLGNYGYTF. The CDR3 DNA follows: TGCGCCAGCAGCTTTGGCGGTCTCGGAAACTATGGCTACACCTTC.

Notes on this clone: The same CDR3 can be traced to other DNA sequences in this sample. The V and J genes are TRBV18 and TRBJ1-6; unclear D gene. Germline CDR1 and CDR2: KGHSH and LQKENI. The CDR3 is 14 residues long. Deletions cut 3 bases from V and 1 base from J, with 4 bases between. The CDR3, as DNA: TGTGCCAGCTCACCGGATTCCTATAATTCACCCCTCCACTTT. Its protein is CASSPDSYNSPLHF.

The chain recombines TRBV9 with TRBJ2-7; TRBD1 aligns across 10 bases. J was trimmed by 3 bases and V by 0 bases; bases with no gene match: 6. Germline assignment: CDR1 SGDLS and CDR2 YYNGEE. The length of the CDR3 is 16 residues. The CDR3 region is CASSVAGGQGIYEQYF. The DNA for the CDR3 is TGTGCCAGCAGCGTAGCTGGGGGACAGGGGATCTACGAGCAGTACTTC.

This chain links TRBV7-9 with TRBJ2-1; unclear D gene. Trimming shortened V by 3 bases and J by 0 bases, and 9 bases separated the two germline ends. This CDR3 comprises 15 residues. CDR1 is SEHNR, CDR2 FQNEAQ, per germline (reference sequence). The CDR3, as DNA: TGTGCCAGCAGCTTGCGGCCGAGCTCCTACAATGAGCAGTTCTTC. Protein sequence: CASSLRPSSYNEQFF.

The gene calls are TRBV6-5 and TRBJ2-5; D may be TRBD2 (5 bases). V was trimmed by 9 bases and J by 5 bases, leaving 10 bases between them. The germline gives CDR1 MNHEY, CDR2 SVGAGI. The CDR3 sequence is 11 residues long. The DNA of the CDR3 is TGTGCCAGTCGGTCGGGGGAGACCCAGTACTTC. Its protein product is CASRSGETQYF.

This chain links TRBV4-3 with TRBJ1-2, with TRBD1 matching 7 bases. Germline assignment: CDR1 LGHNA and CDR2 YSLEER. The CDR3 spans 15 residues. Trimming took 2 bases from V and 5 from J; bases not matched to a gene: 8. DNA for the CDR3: TGCGCCAGCAGCCAACGTTCGACAGGGACTTATGGCTACACCTTC. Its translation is CASSQRSTGTYGYTF.

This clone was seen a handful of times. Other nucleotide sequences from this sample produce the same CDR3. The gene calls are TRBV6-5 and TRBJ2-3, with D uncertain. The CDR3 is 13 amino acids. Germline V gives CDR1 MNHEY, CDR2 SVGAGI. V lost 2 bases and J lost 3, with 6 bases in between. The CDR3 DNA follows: TGTGCCAGCAGTTACCCCGGGACAGATACGCAGTATTTT. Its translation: CASSYPGTDTQYF.

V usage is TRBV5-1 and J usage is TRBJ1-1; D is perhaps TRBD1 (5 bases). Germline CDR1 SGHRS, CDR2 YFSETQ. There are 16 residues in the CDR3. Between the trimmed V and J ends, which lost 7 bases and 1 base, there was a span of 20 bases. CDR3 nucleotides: TGCGCCAGCCGACCACCAGTCGGCGGGGCGAACACTGAAGCTTTCTTT. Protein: CASRPPVGGANTEAFF.

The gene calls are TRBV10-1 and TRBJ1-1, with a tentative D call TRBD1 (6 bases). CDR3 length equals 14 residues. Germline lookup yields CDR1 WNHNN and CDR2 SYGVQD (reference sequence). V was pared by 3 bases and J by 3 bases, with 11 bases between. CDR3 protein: CASSDGGADTEAFF. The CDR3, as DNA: TGCGCCAGCAGTGACGGGGGGGCGGACACTGAAGCTTTCTTT.

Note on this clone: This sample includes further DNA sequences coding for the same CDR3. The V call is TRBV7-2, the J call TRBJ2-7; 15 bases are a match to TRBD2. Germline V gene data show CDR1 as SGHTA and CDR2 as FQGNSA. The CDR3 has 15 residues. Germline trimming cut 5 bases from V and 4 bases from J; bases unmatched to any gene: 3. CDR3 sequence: CASSPGLAGGYEQYF. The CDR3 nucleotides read TGTGCCAGCAGCCCGGGACTAGCGGGGGGTTACGAGCAGTACTTC.

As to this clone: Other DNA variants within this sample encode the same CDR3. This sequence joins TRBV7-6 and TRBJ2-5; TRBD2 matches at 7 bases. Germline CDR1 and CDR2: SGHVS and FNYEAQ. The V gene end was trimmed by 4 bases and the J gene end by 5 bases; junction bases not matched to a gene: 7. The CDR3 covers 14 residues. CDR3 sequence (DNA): TGTGCCAGCAGCTCCTGGGAGGGCCAGGAGACCCAGTACTTC. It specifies CASSSWEGQETQYF.

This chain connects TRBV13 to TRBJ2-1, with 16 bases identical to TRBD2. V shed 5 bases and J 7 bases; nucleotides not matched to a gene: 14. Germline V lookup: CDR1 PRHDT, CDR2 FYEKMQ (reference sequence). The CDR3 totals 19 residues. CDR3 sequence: CASSARGGLAGGLVNEQFF. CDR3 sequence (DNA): TGTGCCAGCAGCGCCAGGGGGGGACTAGCGGGAGGGCTGGTTAATGAGCAGTTCTTC.

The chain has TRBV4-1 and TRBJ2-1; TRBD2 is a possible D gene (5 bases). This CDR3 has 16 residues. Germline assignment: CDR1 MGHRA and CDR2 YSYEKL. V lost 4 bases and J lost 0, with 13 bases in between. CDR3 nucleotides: TGCGCCAGCAGCCGTGTCGGACTTCACTCCTACAATGAGCAGTTCTTC. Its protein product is CASSRVGLHSYNEQFF.